The 21 T cell receptor beta chains below come from one sample, sequenced in a study of T cell clonality in common variable immunodeficiency. Antigens of these TCRs are unknown. Study conclusions and caveats: In common variable immunodeficiency, TCR beta chains reportedly carried fewer deletions and N-nucleotide insertions.

Clones were read by immunoSEQ multiplex PCR, and TCRdb kept only the in-frame ones, dropping some. The data show about 19,000 clones, none appearing only once, with approximately 24% held by the ten largest. Sequencing was done on a sample of peripheral blood mononuclear cells. These receptors all stem from a human donor with common variable immunodeficiency.

Concerning this clone itself: The CDR3 goes on 3 residues after the read ends, and that part is filled in from the germline J gene. The chain is built from TRBV10-3 and TRBJ2-1; 7 bases match TRBD1. Losses at the gene ends were 6 bases for V and 5 bases for J; bases not matched to a gene: 10. This CDR3 is built from 15 residues. Germline CDR1 and CDR2: ENHRY and SYGVKD. CDR3 in amino acids: CAISQTGTAHNEQFF. CDR3 bases read: TGTGCCATCAGCCAAACCGGGACAGCACACAATGAG.

The sample holds a few counts of this clone. Read data end 3 residues before the CDR3 end; the end is taken from the germline J gene. The genes are TRBV30 and TRBJ1-3; D might be TRBD1 (5 bases). The CDR3 covers 14 residues. CDR1 and CDR2 (germline): GTSNPN, SVGIG (reference sequence). V dropped 1 base and J dropped 0 bases, with 7 bases sitting between them. The part of the CDR3 DNA that was read is TGTGCCTGGAGTGCGGGGGTCTCTGGAAACACC. Translated: CAWSAGVSGNT. The full CDR3 is CAWSAGVSGNTIYF.

As regards this clone: The CDR3 end lies 3 residues beyond the end of the read and is filled in from the germline J gene. The V gene is TRBV7-9, the J gene TRBJ1-4; TRBD1 agrees at 7 bases. The germline CDR1 and CDR2 sequences are SEHNR and FQNEAQ (reference sequence). Trimming removed 5 bases from V and 7 bases from J; junction bases left unmatched: 10. The CDR3 runs to 15 residues. CDR3: CASSPQTGFSEKLFF. CDR3 DNA, as far as it was read: TGTGCCAGCAGCCCCCAGACAGGGTTCTCTGAAAAA.

A few counts support this clone. The sequence runs out 3 residues before the end of the CDR3; the remainder is reconstructed from the germline J gene. The chain recombines TRBV30 with TRBJ2-7; 11 nucleotides match TRBD2. The CDR3 length is 13 residues. The V gene's germline CDR1 is GTSNPN and CDR2 SVGIG (reference sequence). The J segment lost 4 bases and the V segment lost 5 bases, leaving 4 bases of the junction unmatched. The CDR3 DNA, read in part, is TGTGCCTGGTCTTTAGCGGGAGGGTACGAG. Its protein is CAWSLAGGYE. The whole CDR3 protein is CAWSLAGGYEQYF.

This clone has at least ten counts. With the read ending 3 residues before the CDR3 end, the germline J gene is used to fill in that end. This chain links TRBV5-1 with TRBJ2-7, with 10 positions matching TRBD1. This CDR3 comprises 15 residues. Per the germline V gene, CDR1 is SGHRS and CDR2 is YFSETQ. V lost 2 bases, J lost 2 bases, and 4 bases stayed unmatched. The CDR3 DNA, read in part, is TGCGCCAGCAGCTTCAGGACAGGGGGAACCTACGAG. It encodes CASSFRTGGTYE. The entire CDR3 is CASSFRTGGTYEQYF.

Concerning this clone itself: The junction does not match germline at one end; this may be a read error. Read coverage stops 3 residues before the CDR3 terminus; the germline J gene supplies the remainder. The chain uses TRBV7-9 and TRBJ1-1; D might be TRBD1 (5 bases). The CDR3 has 12 residues. The germline CDR1 and CDR2 sequences are SEHNR and FQNEAQ (reference sequence). CDR3 bases read: TGTTCCAGCAGCCAATGGGGGGGTGAG. This sequence encodes CSSSQWGGE. The CDR3, in full, reads CSSSQWGGEAFF.

Details on this clone: The CDR3 end lies 3 residues beyond the end of the read and is filled in from the germline J gene. The chain links TRBV7-9 to TRBJ1-6; TRBD1 might be the D (5 bases). This CDR3 has 15 amino acids. Trimming took off 1 base at V and 6 bases at J, with 10 bases between the two ends. Germline V gene lookup returns CDR1 SEHNR and CDR2 FQNEAQ (reference sequence). Partial CDR3 DNA: TGTGCCAGCAGCTTAGGTTCGCAGGGTAATTCACCC. Amino acids: CASSLGSQGNSP. The whole CDR3 sequence is CASSLGSQGNSPLHF.

This clone was picked up a small number of times. The CDR3 end is not reached by the read, which stops 3 residues before it; the germline J gene fills it in. The chain employs TRBV6-2 or TRBV6-3 and TRBJ2-7; 8 nucleotides match TRBD2. V was clipped by 5 bases and J by 4 bases; unmatched bases: 16. CDR3 size: 17 residues. Germline V CDR1 and CDR2: MNHEY, SVGEGT. The CDR3 DNA, read in part, is TGTGCCAGCAGTCCGCCGGTCTTCGGGACTAGAGGGTACGAG. It specifies CASSPPVFGTRGYE. The CDR3 in its entirety is CASSPPVFGTRGYEQYF.

This clone appeared many times. From the germline J gene comes the end of the CDR3, since the read stops 3 residues before it. The chain is built from TRBV5-1 and TRBJ1-1; D perhaps matches TRBD1 (6 bases). V lost 5 bases and J 3 bases, leaving 14 bases between the germline ends. In germline, CDR1 is SGHRS, CDR2 YFSETQ. The CDR3 runs 14 residues. The CDR3 loop is CASRASTGYTEAFF. The sequenced part of the CDR3 DNA is TGCGCCAGCAGGGCATCTACAGGGTACACTGAA. Looking up the rest from reference TRBV5-1 and TRBJ1-1 gives the full variable domain: KAGVTQTPRYLIKTRGQQVTLSCSPISGHRSVSWYQQTPGQGLQFLFEYFSETQRNKGNFPGRFSGRQFSNSRSEMNVSTLELGDSALYLCASRASTGYTEAFFGQGTRLTVV.

As concerns this clone: The read finishes 3 residues shy of the CDR3 end, and the germline J gene is used to complete it. V gene TRBV30 combines with J gene TRBJ1-1; D unresolved. V lost 2 bases and J 5 bases, leaving 15 bases between the germline ends. Per the germline V gene, CDR1 is GTSNPN and CDR2 is SVGIG (reference sequence). This CDR3 is built from 14 residues. CDR3 in amino acids: CAWSIGGGWTEAFF. CDR3 DNA, as far as it was read: TGTGCCTGGAGTATCGGCGGTGGGTGGACTGAA.

This clone was observed many times. The sequence runs out 3 residues before the end of the CDR3; the remainder is reconstructed from the germline J gene. The chain uses TRBV29-1 and TRBJ1-1; tentative D call: TRBD1 (6 bases). The germline V and J ends were trimmed by 2 bases and 0 bases, with 13 bases remaining between them. CDR3 length equals 15 residues. Germline V CDR1 and CDR2: SQVTM, ANQGSEA. Here the CDR3 reads CSVELRGALNTEAFF. The sequenced part of the CDR3 DNA is TGCAGCGTTGAACTCCGGGGGGCCTTGAACACTGAA.

This clone appeared a few times. Sequencing ends 3 residues short of the CDR3 end; the germline J gene provides the rest. The V call is TRBV18, the J call TRBJ2-2, with D perhaps matching TRBD2 (5 bases). The V end lost 3 bases, the J end lost 1 base, and 9 bases lay between the germline ends. CDR1 and CDR2 (germline): KGHSH, LQKENI. The CDR3 covers 15 residues. Partial CDR3 DNA: TGTGCCAGCTCACCGCGGGTGGGGAACACCGGGGAG. This sequence encodes CASSPRVGNTGE. Given in full, the CDR3 is CASSPRVGNTGELFF.

In its sample, this clone was seen a few times. Read sequence stops 3 residues before the CDR3 end, and the germline J gene provides the missing end. V is TRBV6-1 and J is TRBJ2-7; D gene unclear. The CDR3 extends over 15 amino acids. V lost 8 bases and J 1 base, leaving 18 bases between the germline ends. Germline V gene data show CDR1 as MNHNS and CDR2 as SASEGT. The sequenced CDR3 bases are TGTGCCAGCGGTGGCGAACTACGTCAATCCTACGAG. Protein sequence: CASGGELRQSYE. The full CDR3 protein is CASGGELRQSYEQYF.

This clone occurred many times. The sequence runs out 3 residues before the end of the CDR3; the remainder is reconstructed from the germline J gene. The V gene is TRBV20-1, the J gene TRBJ2-2, with TRBD2 identical over 8 bases. This CDR3 contains 14 residues. Germline V gives CDR1 DFQATT, CDR2 SNEGSKA (reference sequence). The J segment lost 6 bases and the V segment lost 0 bases, leaving 3 bases of the junction unmatched. The CDR3 bases that were read are TGCAGTGCTAGAGACCGGGGGGGCGCCGGGGAG. This encodes CSARDRGGAGE. Given in full, the CDR3 is CSARDRGGAGELFF.

This clone was seen more than once but under ten times. The read gets to within 3 residues of the CDR3 end, and the germline J gene fills in the rest. The V call is TRBV7-3, the J call TRBJ1-5; tentative D call: TRBD1 (5 bases). The CDR3 length is 17 residues. V shed 8 bases and J shed 6 bases, with 26 bases lying between them. Germline CDR1 is SGHTA and CDR2 is FQGTGA. The covered CDR3 bases are TGTGCCAGCCCCACAGAGGCAGGGTGTTTTTTCGGTCAGCCC. Amino acids: CASPTEAGCFFGQP. The CDR3 in full is CASPTEAGCFFGQPQHF.

This clone turned up a few times. Read data end 3 residues before the CDR3 end; the end is taken from the germline J gene. The gene calls are TRBV20-1 and TRBJ1-6; no clear D gene. Trimming removed 3 bases from V and 9 bases from J, with 6 bases in between. The CDR3 covers 11 residues. Germline V CDR1 and CDR2: DFQATT, SNEGSKA (reference sequence). Partial CDR3 DNA: TGCAGTGCTAGTGTCGTTTCACCC. Residues: CSASVVSP. In full, the CDR3 reads CSASVVSPLHF.

On this clone itself: The sequenced fragment ends 3 residues before the CDR3 boundary, so the rest is inferred from the germline J gene. The chain combines TRBV19 with TRBJ2-7; D is perhaps TRBD1 (6 bases). Trimming left V 6 bases short and J 3 bases short, with 18 bases between. CDR1 is LNHDA and CDR2 is SQIVND in the germline V gene (reference sequence). The CDR3 consists of 15 residues. The sequenced CDR3 bases are TGTGCCAGTAGCACGGAGGACAGCCAATTCTACGAG. Its protein product is CASSTEDSQFYE. The CDR3 in full is CASSTEDSQFYEQYF.

This clone was detected many times. Read data end 3 residues before the CDR3 end; the end is taken from the germline J gene. This sequence joins TRBV5-6 and TRBJ2-3; tentatively, D is TRBD1 or TRBD2 (5 bases each). Trimming took 2 bases from V and 5 from J, leaving 15 bases between them. Germline V gene sequence: CDR1 SGHDT, CDR2 YYEEEE. This CDR3 has 15 amino acids. CDR3 DNA, as far as it was read: TGTGCCAGCAGCTTTTTGATTATGAGGGGAGATACG. It yields the protein CASSFLIMRGDT. The entire CDR3 sequence reads CASSFLIMRGDTQYF.

This clone has more than one count but fewer than ten. The sequence runs out 3 residues before the end of the CDR3; the remainder is reconstructed from the germline J gene. J is TRBJ2-1 and V is TRBV2; 10 nucleotides match TRBD2. V gave up 4 bases and J gave up 8 bases; unmatched junction bases: 8. Germline V gives CDR1 SNHLY, CDR2 FYNNEI. The CDR3 extends over 15 amino acids. The sequenced CDR3 bases are TGTGCCAGCAGTGTGAGCGGGGGGGCCTGGGATGAG. It codes for CASSVSGGAWDE. The full CDR3 is CASSVSGGAWDEQFF.

This clone was found a few times. Read sequence stops 3 residues before the CDR3 end, and the germline J gene provides the missing end. The chain recombines TRBV19 with TRBJ1-6; the match to TRBD1 covers 8 bases. In germline, CDR1 is LNHDA, CDR2 SQIVND (reference sequence). Unmatched junction bases numbered 4, after V lost 5 bases and J lost 4 bases. The CDR3 length is 15 residues. The CDR3 sequence: CASSPGTGYNSPLHF. Incomplete CDR3 DNA: TGTGCCAGTAGTCCTGGGACAGGTTATAATTCACCC.

Relative to its sample, this clone is medium-sized (0.01 to 0.1%). The read terminates 3 residues ahead of where the CDR3 ends, so the germline J gene completes it. The rearrangement uses TRBV2 and TRBJ1-5, with D unresolved. The CDR3 is 16 amino acids. Germline-derived CDR1 and CDR2 are SNHLY and FYNNEI. The germline V and J ends were trimmed by 6 bases and 2 bases, with 17 bases remaining between them. The CDR3 loop reads CASRGGPLEGNQPQHF. The sequenced CDR3 bases are TGTGCCAGCAGAGGCGGGCCTCTCGAGGGCAATCAGCCC.